The rows below give T cell receptor beta chains drawn from one sample of a study of spatial heterogeneity in lung cancer. TCRdb re-derived calls from the 5' RACE reads in MiXCR, one entry per CDR3 protein. The repertoire includes roughly 49,000 distinct CDR3 sequences, over 5.5% of them detected once, and approximately 2.9% sits in the top ten. This specimen consisted of PBMCs, obtained at surgery. All receptors derive from a female donor with early-stage non-small cell lung cancer. The CDR3 runs from the conserved cysteine through the conserved F or W. D genes are given only for firm matches. Size is stated for part of the rows, as once, few or many counts, or as a class when the clone is expanded.

>TRBJ2-7|TRBD2|TRBV3-1|many
CASSHSASGGSSEQYF
TGTGCCAGCAGCCACTCAGCTAGCGGGGGAAGCTCCGAGCAGTACTTC
>TRBJ2-7|NA|TRBV6-1|many
CASSEALQREQYF
TGTGCCAGCAGTGAAGCGCTTCAGAGGGAGCAGTACTTC
>TRBJ2-3|TRBD2|TRBV20-1|many
CSAILSGGTDTQYF
TGCAGTGCTATTTTAAGCGGGGGCACAGATACGCAGTATTTT
>TRBJ1-2|TRBD1|TRBV9|many
CASSVGDRGSYGYTF
TGTGCCAGCAGCGTAGGGGACAGGGGATCTTATGGCTACACCTTC
>TRBJ1-1|NA|TRBV29-1|many
CSVKETEAFF
TGCAGCGTAAAGGAGACTGAAGCTTTCTTT
>TRBJ2-7|TRBD1|TRBV12-3/TRBV12-4|many
CASRASGQLYEQYF
TGTGCCAGCAGAGCTTCGGGACAGCTCTACGAGCAGTACTTC
>TRBJ2-4|NA|TRBV6-1|many
CASSPGSIQYF
TGTGCCAGCAGTCCGGGGAGCATTCAGTACTTC
>TRBJ2-3|TRBD2|TRBV7-2|many
CASSWRPLAGPSTDTQYF
TGTGCCAGCAGCTGGAGGCCCCTAGCGGGACCTAGCACAGATACGCAGTATTTT
>TRBJ2-1|NA|TRBV11-3|NA
CASSRGLSYNEQFF
TGTGCCAGCAGCCGCGGACTATCCTACAATGAGCAGTTCTTC
>TRBJ1-5|TRBD1|TRBV9|many
CASSRTGNDQPQHF
TGTGCCAGCAGCCGGACAGGGAACGATCAGCCCCAGCATTTT
>TRBJ2-1|NA|TRBV7-9|NA
CASSYIGGNEQFF
TGTGCCAGCAGCTATATAGGGGGGAATGAGCAGTTCTTC
>TRBJ2-6|TRBD1|TRBV2|medium-sized
CASSPPTGAGANVLTF
TGTGCCAGCAGCCCCCCGACAGGGGCCGGGGCCAACGTCCTGACTTTC
>TRBJ2-1|NA|TRBV28|few
CASSFPDRDEQFF
TGTGCCAGCAGTTTCCCCGATCGGGATGAGCAGTTCTTC
>TRBJ2-5|NA|TRBV7-9|many
CASSLLAPTALEETQYF
TGTGCCAGCAGCTTATTGGCGCCAACCGCCTTGGAAGAGACCCAGTACTTC
>TRBJ1-6|NA|TRBV6-6|few
CASSTRPNSPLHF
TGTGCCAGCAGTACCAGGCCAAATTCACCCCTCCACTTT
>TRBJ2-3|NA|TRBV6-5|many
CASRRLRYTDTQYF
TGTGCCAGCAGACGACTCAGATACACAGATACGCAGTATTTT
>TRBJ2-3|TRBD2|TRBV29-1|many
CSVRRRGSTDTQYF
TGCAGCGTTAGAAGGCGGGGGAGCACAGATACGCAGTATTTT
>TRBJ1-3|NA|TRBV9|many
CASSVGSAPPSGNTIYF
TGTGCCAGCAGCGTAGGGAGCGCACCGCCATCTGGAAACACCATATATTTT
>TRBJ2-7|NA|TRBV21-1|many
CASSKNRTALGQYF
TGTGCCAGCAGCAAAAACAGGACAGCCCTCGGGCAGTACTTC
>TRBJ1-2|NA|TRBV28|many
CASGAGILNYGYTF
TGTGCCAGTGGGGCCGGGATTCTTAACTATGGCTACACCTTC
>TRBJ2-1|NA|TRBV29-1|many
CSVGLGMQFF
TGCAGCGTGGGATTGGGCATGCAGTTCTTC
>TRBJ2-2|NA|TRBV11-2|many
CASSLVSIVTGELFF
TGTGCCAGCAGCTTGGTGTCAATCGTCACCGGGGAGCTGTTTTTT
>TRBJ2-3|NA|TRBV20-1|many
CSARFTSDTQYF
TGCAGTGCTAGATTTACGTCAGATACGCAGTATTTT
>TRBJ2-7|NA|TRBV29-1|many
CSVELPQSPYEQYF
TGCAGCGTTGAATTGCCGCAGTCGCCCTACGAGCAGTACTTC
>TRBJ1-4|NA|TRBV25-1|NA
CASSRPGTFEKLFF
TGTGCCAGCAGTCGCCCGGGGACGTTTGAAAAACTGTTTTTT
>TRBJ2-3|NA|TRBV7-3|many
CASSRDGIDTQYF
TGTGCCAGCAGTCGTGATGGGATAGATACGCAGTATTTT
>TRBJ2-4|TRBD2|TRBV7-2|few
CASSLAGDLIAKNIQYF
TGTGCCAGCAGCCTAGCGGGGGACCTAATAGCCAAAAACATTCAGTACTTC
>TRBJ2-5|NA|TRBV3-1|many
CASSQDEETQYF
TGTGCCAGCAGCCAAGATGAAGAGACCCAGTACTTC
>TRBJ1-1|NA|TRBV2|many
CASSLTGTAGTEAFF
TGTGCCAGCAGCCTCACCGGGACGGCCGGGACTGAAGCTTTCTTT
>TRBJ2-3|TRBD2|TRBV5-1|few
CASSLPGLAGKTDTQYF
TGCGCCAGCAGCTTGCCAGGACTAGCGGGCAAGACAGATACGCAGTATTTT
>TRBJ1-4|NA|TRBV7-8|NA
CASSLARGEKLFF
TGTGCCAGCAGCTTAGCACGGGGGGAAAAACTGTTTTTT
>TRBJ2-3|NA|TRBV7-3|many
CASSEGGVQGADTQYF
TGTGCCAGCAGTGAGGGTGGGGTCCAGGGCGCAGATACGCAGTATTTT
>TRBJ2-1|TRBD2|TRBV2|many
CASSDGGTRYNEQFF
TGTGCCAGCAGTGATGGTGGGACTAGGTACAATGAGCAGTTCTTC
>TRBJ1-4|NA|TRBV11-2|NA
CASSYQWGEANEELFF
TGTGCCAGCAGCTACCAATGGGGAGAGGCTAATGAAGAACTGTTTTTT
>TRBJ2-4|NA|TRBV10-3|NA
CAISGGGGKNIQYF
TGTGCCATCAGCGGCGGAGGGGGTAAAAACATTCAGTACTTC